A few counts support the clone carrying this T cell receptor (beta chain). As yet, its antigen is unknown. All of the donors were Caucasians in good health. The sample comes from a study of identical twins. A universal primer site was incorporated via template switching, and the cDNA contained unique molecular identifiers. TCRdb redid the calling of the 5' RACE reads with MiXCR, one entry per CDR3 protein. The top ten hold roughly 1.8% of the sample, which has about 700,000 distinct CDR3 sequences, 6.1% seen once. Study-wide results and caveats: Sharing of beta out-of-frame sequences by twins showed a weaker excess. Abundant cord blood beta clonotypes carried fewer insertions; memory repertoires showed none.

V lost 6 bases, J lost 0 bases, and 11 bases lay in between. The CDR3 consists of 14 residues. Germline V CDR1 and CDR2: ENHRY, SYGVKD. The clonotype originates from a man between 18 and 29 years old in good health. This sequence joins TRBV10-3 and TRBJ1-1, with D possibly being TRBD1 (5 bases). Sequenced input: naive T cells sorted from blood. The CDR3 coding sequence is TGTGCCATCAGCGCCGGGACGATGAACACTGAAGCTTTCTTT. This sequence encodes CAISAGTMNTEAFF.